The sample holds many counts of the clone carrying this T cell receptor beta chain. Its specificity is unknown. The data belong to a study of CD8+CD57+ T cells in acquired aplastic anemia. Overall study findings and caveats: Around 30 sequences, all CD8+ CDR3, were shared between patients and controls.

V lost 8 bases to trimming and J lost 4 bases, with 7 bases between them. The CDR3 consists of 12 residues. Germline CDR1 KGHDR, CDR2 SFDVKD. CD8+CD57+ cell expansion, shown by flow cytometry, had occurred in the patients selected for sequencing. There were no patients without severe acquired aplastic anemia. Therapy had not been given to patients before blood sampling. Investigators profiled TCR beta VDJ and CDR3 from genomic DNA template. TCRdb independently ran MiXCR on the reads; one entry per CDR3 protein. The sample shows a few hundred thousand distinct CDR3 sequences, around 33% of them seen only once.

This chain joins TRBV24-1 and TRBJ2-2; D ambiguous. The sequencing sample was made of sorted CD4+, CD8+, or CD8+CD57+ T cells (not recorded which) from PBMCs. This TCR came from a human donor with aplastic anemia. The chain's CDR3 is CATTGSTGELFF. The CDR3 DNA follows: TGTGCCACCACCGGTAGCACCGGGGAGCTGTTTTTT.